These 17 T cell receptor beta chains were sequenced from one sample in a study of technical replicates of blood from a few donors (dated by TCRdb to 2016 to 2017). Libraries were made using the immunoSEQ multiplex PCR assay. TCRdb stores this immuneACCESS table with in-frame sequences only. Part of the clones is absent; in the studies checked, under half of the shortfall reflects unresolved V genes, and no reason is known for the rest. This sample comprises 80,000 to 100,000 clones, roughly 96% of them detected only once. About 0.19% of the sample rests with the top ten. Material: T cells isolated from PBMCs. All receptors derive from a human donor in good health.

The genes are TRBV7-9 and TRBJ2-7; 7 bases agree with TRBD2. With V trimmed by 1 base and J by 1 base, 7 bases remained unmatched. This CDR3 is 16 amino acids long. Germline lookup yields CDR1 SEHNR and CDR2 FQNEAQ (reference sequence). DNA of the CDR3: TGTGCCAGCAGCTTAGTGGGGACTACCCCTTCCTACGAGCAGTACTTC. Protein sequence: CASSLVGTTPSYEQYF.

The chain has TRBV27 and TRBJ2-1, with 8 bases identical to TRBD2. J gave up 1 base and V 4 bases, and 6 bases lay outside the gene matches. This CDR3 has 16 amino acids. CDR1 is MNHEY and CDR2 is SMNVEV in the germline V gene (reference sequence). The CDR3 bases are TGTGCCAGCAGTTATATCGGGAGGGCTTCCTACAATGAGCAGTTCTTC. The encoded protein is CASSYIGRASYNEQFF.

This clone was observed once. The rearrangement uses TRBV6-6 and TRBJ1-2, with 8 nucleotides matching TRBD1. The length of the CDR3 is 15 residues. With V trimmed by 0 bases and J by 5 bases, 5 bases remained unmatched. Looked up from germline, CDR1 is MNHNY and CDR2 is SVGAGI (reference sequence). The CDR3 reads CASSYSTGVVYGYTF. CDR3 nucleotides: TGTGCCAGCAGTTACTCGACAGGGGTTGTTTATGGCTACACCTTC.

This rearrangement joins TRBV5-1 to TRBJ1-1; 7 bases line up with TRBD1. V trimming: 7 bases; J trimming: 4 bases; junction bases outside the gene matches: 10. CDR1 and CDR2 (germline): SGHRS, YFSETQ. The CDR3 totals 14 residues. The CDR3 DNA reads as TGCGCCAGCTATGAGACAGGGCACCCCACTGAAGCTTTCTTT. Protein product: CASYETGHPTEAFF.

This clone came up a few times. The chain recombines TRBV18 with TRBJ1-1; D unclear. The CDR3 consists of 13 residues. V was trimmed by 0 bases and J by 7 bases, leaving 9 bases between them. The germline gives CDR1 KGHSH, CDR2 LQKENI. CDR3 loop: CASSPPVSDEAFF. The CDR3 DNA follows: TGTGCCAGCTCACCACCGGTGAGTGATGAAGCTTTCTTT.

The CDR3, as DNA: TGTGCCACCAGCAGTGGGACAGGGGGGTTTCTGGACACTGAAGCTTTCTTT. Protein product: CATSSGTGGFLDTEAFF. The V gene is TRBV15, the J gene TRBJ1-1; 11 bases are shared with TRBD1. This CDR3 has 17 residues. With V trimmed by 3 bases and J by 3 bases, 9 bases remained unmatched. CDR1 LNHNV and CDR2 YYDKDF come from the germline V gene (reference sequence).

This clone was detected once. This chain uses TRBV7-9 with TRBJ2-1; 9 nucleotides align to TRBD1. The germline CDR1 and CDR2 sequences are SEHNR and FQNEAQ (reference sequence). This CDR3 is 15 amino acids long. With V trimmed by 5 bases and J by 8 bases, 10 bases remained unmatched. CDR3 amino acids: CASSPGQGQSDEQFF. CDR3 sequence (DNA): TGTGCCAGCAGCCCAGGACAGGGGCAGAGCGATGAGCAGTTCTTC.

The CDR3 region has the DNA TGCGCCAGCAGCAAACCAGGGGCCTTTTCCTACGAGCAGTACTTC. Encoded protein: CASSKPGAFSYEQYF. The rearrangement links TRBV5-1 to TRBJ2-7; TRBD1 might be the D (6 bases). The germline V gene encodes CDR1 SGHRS and CDR2 YFSETQ. The CDR3 sequence is 15 residues long. The V end lost 4 bases, the J end lost 1 base, and 15 bases lay between the germline ends.

This clone was observed once. V is TRBV30 and J is TRBJ2-7; 8 nucleotides align to TRBD1. CDR1 and CDR2 from the germline V gene are GTSNPN and SVGIG (reference sequence). The CDR3 loop spans 22 amino acids. The J segment lost 5 bases and the V segment lost 5 bases, leaving 35 bases of the junction unmatched. The CDR3 nucleotides are TGTGCCTGGGTCGTATTCCCCCTAGGAAGATCGGGGTCGGGACAGGTACTCCACGAGCAGTACTTC. It translates to CAWVVFPLGRSGSGQVLHEQYF.

The chain is built from TRBV19 and TRBJ2-3; 10 nucleotides line up with TRBD2. Germline V gene data show CDR1 as LNHDA and CDR2 as SQIVND (reference sequence). This CDR3 is 23 amino acids long. J lost 1 base, V lost 6 bases, and 28 bases had no gene match. For the CDR3, the DNA is TGTGCCAGTAGGATCCCGAACGGCTGGGGACAGCCAGCGGGAGGGCCTCGCACAGATACGCAGTATTTT. Translating gives CASRIPNGWGQPAGGPRTDTQYF.

This chain joins TRBV28 and TRBJ2-3; 7 nucleotides align to TRBD2. The CDR3 has 15 amino acids. The V and J ends lost 1 base and 1 base, in that order; junction bases with no gene match: 2. Germline V lookup: CDR1 MDHEN, CDR2 SYDVKM. CDR3 sequence reads: CASSLSGGRTDTQYF. CDR3 DNA sequence: TGTGCCAGCAGTTTATCGGGAGGACGCACAGATACGCAGTATTTT.

The chain uses TRBV11-2 and TRBJ2-1, with no clear D. This CDR3 spans 12 amino acids. CDR1 and CDR2 (germline): SGHAT, FQNNGV. Trimming removed 3 bases from V and 9 bases from J, with 9 bases in between. CDR3 sequence: CASSLARLEQFF. CDR3 sequence (DNA): TGTGCCAGCAGCTTGGCCCGACTTGAGCAGTTCTTC.

The chain recombines TRBV28 with TRBJ2-1; 10 bases agree with TRBD1. This CDR3 contains 13 residues. V lost 8 bases to trimming and J lost 7 bases; unmatched junction nucleotides: 5. Per germline, CDR1 MDHEN and CDR2 SYDVKM. CDR3 sequence: CASSDRGWNEQFF. For the CDR3, the DNA is TGTGCCAGCTCGGACAGGGGGTGGAATGAGCAGTTCTTC.

V and J are TRBV11-2 and TRBJ1-4; 7 nucleotides agree with TRBD1. The CDR3 has 16 amino acids. With 0 bases clipped from V and 8 bases from J, the junction kept 9 bases outside the gene matches. CDR1 SGHAT and CDR2 FQNNGV come from the germline V gene. CDR3 DNA: TGTGCCAGCAGCTTAGACGGAACAGGGGCTGAGGAAAAACTGTTTTTT. This translates into CASSLDGTGAEEKLFF.

The V gene is TRBV4-1, the J gene TRBJ2-1, with TRBD1 matching over 8 bases. V gave up 1 base and J gave up 15 bases; unmatched junction bases: 8. There are 13 residues in the CDR3. The germline CDR1 and CDR2 sequences are MGHRA and YSYEKL. The CDR3 DNA sequence: TGCGCCAGCAGCCAAGTAGTTGGACAGGGACGGTTCTTC. Translated: CASSQVVGQGRFF.

This chain connects TRBV7-8 to TRBJ2-1; TRBD2 is a possible D gene (5 bases). Deletions cut 5 bases from V and 5 bases from J, with 10 bases between. Per the germline V gene, CDR1 is SGHVS and CDR2 is FQNEAQ. There are 13 residues in the CDR3. CDR3 nucleotides: TGTGCCAGCAGCCCGCCCGGGGACAATGAGCAGTTCTTC. Translated, it gives CASSPPGDNEQFF.

This rearrangement joins TRBV15 to TRBJ2-5; D is possibly TRBD2 (5 bases). Germline CDR1 and CDR2: LNHNV and YYDKDF (reference sequence). Trimming stripped 3 bases from V and 2 bases from J, with 10 bases between. The CDR3 is made up of 14 amino acids. The CDR3 protein is CATSRTTGQETQYF. The DNA for the CDR3 is TGTGCCACCAGCAGGACTACTGGTCAAGAGACCCAGTACTTC.